The source of this T cell receptor (beta chain) is a study of T-cell reconstitution after alpha-beta-depleted transplantation in children. This clonotype came up many times. Its antigen remains unknown. Unique molecular identifiers were incorporated during preparation of the TCRbeta library. TCRdb reanalysed the PCR reads using MiXCR and keeps one entry per CDR3 protein. The sample lists approximately 300,000 distinct CDR3 sequences, under 14% seen once, with around 22% in the top ten. Study-wide results and caveats: In patients about two months after transplant, alpha-beta T cells reportedly arose from several hundred expanded graft clones.

The V and J ends lost 8 bases and 0 bases respectively, with 5 bases between them. The CDR3 runs to 11 residues. Sequencing used peripheral blood, obtained 180 days after TCRalphabeta/CD19-depleted stem cell transplant. This receptor was taken from a male patient between 2 and 10 years old who had a stem cell transplant for chronic granulomatous disease, so the T cells may come from the graft donor. The gene calls are TRBV12-3 or TRBV12-4 and TRBJ2-7; no clear D. CDR3 bases: TGTGCCAGCGGCTACTCCTACGAGCAGTACTTC. The encoded protein is CASGYSYEQYF.